Each of the 24 T cell receptor beta chains below was sequenced from the same sample in a study of HIV-infected patients and healthy controls (TCRdb year 2014). The library was obtained by 5' RACE. The sequencing machine was an Illumina MiSeq. TCRdb reprocessed the public reads (quality trimming at Q25 with fastp, clone calling with MiXCR) and kept in-frame beta chains. Rows with a matching CDR3 protein are joined into one entry that keeps the most common DNA and genes. Recorded for this sample are tens of thousands of distinct CDR3 sequences; 15% to 20% of them occurred a single time. 5.5% to 7% of the sample comes from the top ten. The sequenced material came from CD4+ T cells from blood. All receptors derive from a human donor in good health.

The sample holds many counts of this clonotype. The chain combines TRBV20-1 with TRBJ1-2; D unclear. V lost 1 base and J lost 7, with 10 bases in between. Germline V gives CDR1 DFQATT, CDR2 SNEGSKA (reference sequence). This CDR3 region has 12 residues. CDR3 protein: CSARGASSGYTF. In DNA, the CDR3 is TGCAGTGCTAGAGGGGCGAGCTCTGGCTACACCTTC.

This clonotype was picked up many times. The chain links TRBV4-3 to TRBJ2-7; 9 bases align to TRBD1. CDR1 and CDR2 from the germline V gene are LGHNA and YSLEER. V shed 1 base and J 2 bases; nucleotides not matched to a gene: 6. The CDR3 extends over 16 amino acids. In DNA, the CDR3 is TGCGCCAGCAGCCAAGTCGCGGGACAGGGAGCCTACGAGCAGTACTTC. Residues: CASSQVAGQGAYEQYF.

V and J are TRBV18 and TRBJ2-6; either TRBD1 or TRBD2 may supply D (5 bases each). V shed 2 bases and J shed 0 bases, with 14 bases lying between them. The CDR3 runs to 18 residues. Looked up from germline, CDR1 is KGHSH and CDR2 is LQKENI. The CDR3 DNA reads TGTGCCAGCTCACCAACGTTGTCAGGGAGCTCTGGGGCCAACGTCCTGACTTTC. Amino acids: CASSPTLSGSSGANVLTF.

This clonotype was counted only a few times. This chain links TRBV6-6 with TRBJ2-2; D may match TRBD1 or TRBD2 (5 bases each). Trimming cost V 5 bases and J 5 bases, with 9 bases left between them. The CDR3 totals 13 residues. Germline CDR1 is MNHNY and CDR2 is SVGAGI (reference sequence). CDR3 nucleotides: TGTGCCAGCAGTCATGGGGGAACCGGGGAGCTGTTTTTT. Translating gives CASSHGGTGELFF.

At least ten counts were recorded for this clonotype. The V gene is TRBV7-6, the J gene TRBJ1-2; the D is unclear. V dropped 5 bases and J dropped 4 bases, with 8 bases sitting between them. The length of the CDR3 is 12 residues. From germline, CDR1 is SGHVS and CDR2 FNYEAQ. Written as DNA, the CDR3 is TGTGCCAGCAGCCCAGCAGGCTATGGCTACACCTTC. Protein: CASSPAGYGYTF.

The chain carries TRBV2 and TRBJ1-1; TRBD1 is a possible D gene (5 bases). Trimming stripped 7 bases from V and 3 bases from J, with 33 bases between. The CDR3 consists of 20 residues. The germline gives CDR1 SNHLY, CDR2 FYNNEI. The CDR3 nucleotides read TGTGCCAGCAAACTCAGTTTAGGTCGGGGCAGGCAAGGAGCGGACACTGAAGCTTTCTTT. Protein sequence: CASKLSLGRGRQGADTEAFF.

This chain uses TRBV20-1 with TRBJ2-5, with 9 bases aligning to TRBD2. This CDR3 region has 14 residues. Germline V gene data show CDR1 as DFQATT and CDR2 as SNEGSKA (reference sequence). V lost 3 bases, J lost 7 bases, and 9 bases stayed unmatched. CDR3 protein: CSARAIAGVPTQYF. Here the CDR3 DNA reads TGCAGTGCTAGGGCTATAGCGGGAGTCCCGACCCAGTACTTC.

The chain is built from TRBV10-3 and TRBJ2-7, with 7 bases fitting TRBD1. The CDR3 is 14 residues long. CDR1 ENHRY and CDR2 SYGVKD come from the germline V gene. The V segment lost 4 bases and the J segment 2 bases; nucleotides outside the gene matches: 5. CDR3 residues: CAISAGQKPYEQYF. The CDR3 DNA reads as TGTGCCATCAGTGCGGGACAGAAACCCTACGAGCAGTACTTC.

J is TRBJ2-1 and V is TRBV18; 8 nucleotides align to TRBD2. V gave up 4 bases and J gave up 6 bases; unmatched junction bases: 8. Germline lookup yields CDR1 KGHSH and CDR2 LQKENI. The CDR3 runs 15 residues. CDR3 nucleotides: TGTGCCAGCTCACTCCCGGGACTAGACACCAATGAGCAGTTCTTC. Translation gives CASSLPGLDTNEQFF.

The chain employs TRBV14 and TRBJ1-1; no firm D call. The CDR3 has 13 amino acids. CDR1 is SGHDN, CDR2 FVKESK, per germline. Trimming took off 4 bases at V and 6 bases at J, with 12 bases between the two ends. The CDR3 loop reads CASSRIEGSEAFF. The CDR3 bases are TGTGCCAGCAGCCGAATTGAAGGTTCTGAAGCTTTCTTT.

This clonotype was detected ten times or more. The J gene is TRBJ2-7, the V gene TRBV6-6; 7 bases line up with TRBD2. The trim removed 5 bases at V and 0 bases at J, leaving 7 bases unmatched. From germline, CDR1 is MNHNY and CDR2 SVGAGI (reference sequence). The CDR3 totals 15 residues. CDR3 residues: CASSPGSGFSYEQYF. The CDR3 DNA reads TGTGCCAGCAGTCCTGGTAGCGGGTTCTCCTACGAGCAGTACTTC.

The chain joins TRBV29-1 to TRBJ2-7; D is unresolved. V lost 4 bases, J lost 0 bases, and 7 bases lay in between. CDR1 and CDR2 from the germline V gene are SQVTM and ANQGSEA. This CDR3 has 12 amino acids. The CDR3 DNA is TGCAGCGTTGCCGAGAGCTCCTACGAGCAGTACTTC. Its protein product is CSVAESSYEQYF.

This clonotype was found many times. V and J are TRBV11-2 and TRBJ2-1, with 9 positions matching TRBD1. The trim removed 4 bases at V and 5 bases at J, leaving 6 bases unmatched. Germline V gene sequence: CDR1 SGHAT, CDR2 FQNNGV. This CDR3 has 15 residues. The CDR3 nucleotides read TGTGCCAGCAGCTACGGGACAGGGAGGGACAATGAGCAGTTCTTC. It specifies CASSYGTGRDNEQFF.

J is TRBJ2-3 and V is TRBV14; D is unclear. The CDR3 runs to 15 residues. Trimming removed 1 base at V and 7 bases at J, with 15 bases between. The germline CDR1 and CDR2 sequences are SGHDN and FVKESK. In DNA form, the CDR3 reads TGTGCCAGCAGCCAAGGCCCGGATAGCAGATATACGCAGTATTTT. Its translation: CASSQGPDSRYTQYF.

This clonotype was seen only a few times. The rearrangement joins TRBV20-1 to TRBJ2-1; TRBD1 might be the D (5 bases). CDR1 DFQATT and CDR2 SNEGSKA come from the germline V gene (reference sequence). CDR3 length: 13 residues. Trimming removed 4 bases from V and 5 bases from J, with 12 bases in between. The CDR3 sequence is CSAMGIRDNEQFF. CDR3 nucleotides: TGCAGTGCTATGGGGATCAGGGACAATGAGCAGTTCTTC.

There are a few counts of this clonotype. J is TRBJ1-2 and V is TRBV7-2; tentatively, D is TRBD1 (5 bases). The CDR3 spans 12 residues. Trimming left V 4 bases short and J 4 bases short, with 7 bases between. Germline V gene sequence: CDR1 SGHTA, CDR2 FQGNSA. CDR3 sequence: CASSSQGYGYTF. The CDR3 nucleotides are TGTGCCAGCAGCTCCCAGGGCTATGGCTACACCTTC. Looking up the rest from reference TRBV7-2 and TRBJ1-2 gives the full variable domain: GAGVSQSPSNKVTEKGKDVELRCDPISGHTALYWYRQSLGQGLEFLIYFQGNSAPDKSGLPSDRFSAERTGGSVSTLTIQRTQQEDSAVYLCASSSQGYGYTFGSGTRLTVV.

This clonotype showed up many times. The chain is built from TRBV7-2 and TRBJ2-3; D remains ambiguous. V lost 5 bases to trimming and J lost 0 bases, with 9 bases between them. CDR1 and CDR2 from the germline V gene are SGHTA and FQGNSA. The CDR3 is 14 amino acids. CDR3 amino acids: CASSPLTSTDTQYF. DNA of the CDR3: TGTGCCAGCAGCCCACTAACTAGCACAGATACGCAGTATTTT.

The V gene is TRBV20-1, the J gene TRBJ1-5; the D gene is possibly TRBD1 (5 bases). Germline lookup yields CDR1 DFQATT and CDR2 SNEGSKA (reference sequence). V lost 4 bases, J lost 4 bases, and 14 bases lay in between. This CDR3 has 14 amino acids. In nucleotides, the CDR3 is TGCAGTGCTACACCCGGGGCCGAGAATCAGCCCCAGCATTTT. Its protein is CSATPGAENQPQHF.

This chain uses TRBV7-3 with TRBJ2-5; 8 bases align to TRBD1. Germline CDR1 SGHTA, CDR2 FQGTGA. CDR3 length: 13 amino acids. V lost 5 bases, J lost 5 bases, and 4 bases stayed unmatched. CDR3 region: CASSPTGVETQYF. The CDR3 DNA follows: TGTGCCAGCAGCCCGACAGGGGTGGAGACCCAGTACTTC. Full variable domain (outside the CDR3, taken from reference TRBV7-3 and TRBJ2-5): GAGVSQTPSNKVTEKGKYVELRCDPISGHTALYWYRQSLGQGPEFLIYFQGTGAADDSGLPNDRFFAVRPEGSVSTLKIQRTERGDSAVYLCASSPTGVETQYFGPGTRLLVL.

J is TRBJ1-1 and V is TRBV7-2; 7 nucleotides agree with TRBD1. V shed 1 base and J 0 bases; nucleotides not matched to a gene: 2. CDR3 length equals 15 residues. Germline CDR1 and CDR2: SGHTA and FQGNSA. The CDR3 here is CASSLGGQMNTEAFF. CDR3 bases: TGTGCCAGCAGCTTAGGGGGACAGATGAACACTGAAGCTTTCTTT.

The chain combines TRBV7-9 with TRBJ2-1; TRBD2 matches at 12 bases. The CDR3 spans 18 residues. Looked up from germline, CDR1 is SEHNR and CDR2 is FQNEAQ (reference sequence). The V gene end was trimmed by 0 bases and the J gene end by 4 bases; junction bases not matched to a gene: 7. DNA for the CDR3: TGTGCCAGCAGCTTAGCGGGAACTAGCGGGAGGCTATACAATGAGCAGTTCTTC. This gives the protein CASSLAGTSGRLYNEQFF.

This clonotype was recorded a few times. The chain recombines TRBV20-1 with TRBJ1-6, with 9 bases that match TRBD1. Germline assignment: CDR1 DFQATT and CDR2 SNEGSKA (reference sequence). J was trimmed by 7 bases and V by 0 bases; bases with no gene match: 4. The CDR3 spans 15 residues. CDR3 bases: TGCAGTGCTAGAGATGCTGGACAGGGGAATTCACCCCTCCACTTT. The encoded protein is CSARDAGQGNSPLHF.

This chain connects TRBV6-2 or TRBV6-3 to TRBJ2-1; 9 bases agree with TRBD2. CDR1 MNHEY and CDR2 SVGEGT come from the germline V gene. V shed 6 bases, J shed 10 bases, and the junction held 10 bases outside the gene matches. The CDR3 sequence is 14 residues long. CDR3 coding DNA: TGTGCCAGCAGATTTGGCGGGGGGGCCGGGGAGCAGTTCTTC. Its protein product is CASRFGGGAGEQFF.

This clonotype was counted at least ten times. The rearrangement joins TRBV27 to TRBJ1-4; TRBD1 aligns across 8 bases. With V trimmed by 4 bases and J by 10 bases, 20 bases remained unmatched. Germline loops: CDR1 MNHEY, CDR2 SMNVEV (reference sequence). The CDR3 covers 18 residues. DNA of the CDR3: TGTGCCAGCAGTTCATATACCCCCCGGACAGGGCCAGCCGGAAAACTGTTTTTT. Amino acid sequence: CASSSYTPRTGPAGKLFF.